These T cell receptor beta chains were read from a single sample in a study of identical twins. TCRdb re-analysed the 5' RACE reads in MiXCR, keeping a single row per CDR3 protein. The profile shows 750,000 to 950,000 distinct CDR3 sequences, 9% to 15% of them singletons. These data also formed part of another study, on yellow fever vaccine responses in identical twins.

Sequencing was done on a sample of PBMCs. The receptors come from a woman aged 18 to 35 in good health. Both conserved end residues are part of each CDR3. D genes are given only for firm matches. A row's size may be missing; if present it is once, few, many or a size class.

len	d_gene	v_gene	abundance	j_gene	CDR3nt	CDR3aa
13	NA	TRBV20-1	NA	TRBJ2-5	TGCAGTGCTACCTCAGGGGCCCCAGAGACCCAGTACTTC	CSATSGAPETQYF
17	NA	TRBV20-1	NA	TRBJ2-2	TGCAGTGCTAGAGATCGGACAGCTACTGCGAACACCGGGGAGCTGTTTTTT	CSARDRTATANTGELFF
14	NA	TRBV2	NA	TRBJ2-2	TGTGCCAGCAGGGCTACAGGGAGGTCCGGGGAGCTGTTTTTT	CASRATGRSGELFF
16	NA	TRBV19	NA	TRBJ2-1	TGTGCCAGTAGTATGTTTAGGACAGACTCCTACAATGAGCAGTTCTTC	CASSMFRTDSYNEQFF
15	TRBD1	TRBV5-1	NA	TRBJ2-1	TGCGCCAGCAGCTTGGTGGGACAGGGGGTCTTTGAGCAGTTCTTC	CASSLVGQGVFEQFF
14	TRBD1	TRBV14	few	TRBJ1-2	TGTGCCAGCAGCCAGGACAGGATCAGCCGCGGCTACACCTTC	CASSQDRISRGYTF
15	NA	TRBV7-9	few	TRBJ2-6	TGTGCCAGCAGCTTAGAGCCATCTGGGGCCAACGTCCTGACTTTC	CASSLEPSGANVLTF
14	TRBD2	TRBV2	NA	TRBJ2-7	TGTGCCAGCAGTGAAGTAGCGGGGACCTACGAGCAGTACTTC	CASSEVAGTYEQYF
15	TRBD2	TRBV5-1	NA	TRBJ2-1	TGCGCCAGCAGCTCCAGCGGGGCGGGACTCAATGAGCAGTTCTTC	CASSSSGAGLNEQFF
16	TRBD2	TRBV7-2	few	TRBJ2-1	TGTGCCAGCAGCTCCGGACTAGCGGGAGTGAGGAATGAGCAGTTCTTC	CASSSGLAGVRNEQFF
15	NA	TRBV7-9	few	TRBJ1-2	TGTGCCAGCAGCTTTTTCTACGAGGAGAACTATGGCTACACCTTC	CASSFFYEENYGYTF
12	NA	TRBV12-3/TRBV12-4	few	TRBJ1-6	TGTGCCAGCAGTTTAGGACGGTCACCCCTCCACTTT	CASSLGRSPLHF
13	NA	TRBV2	few	TRBJ1-1	TGTGCCAGCACTCGCGAGGCACGGCTCGGTGCTTTCTTT	CASTREARLGAFF
16	TRBD2	TRBV10-3	few	TRBJ2-3	TGTGCCATCAGGCAACGGGGGGGGGTAAACACAGATACGCAGTATTTT	CAIRQRGGVNTDTQYF
14	NA	TRBV4-2	few	TRBJ2-1	TGTGCCAGCAGCCAAGGGCTAGCCTCCAATGAGCAGTTCTTC	CASSQGLASNEQFF
17	TRBD2	TRBV7-2	few	TRBJ2-3	TGTGCCAGCAGCTTAGCCGGGGGGACTTCTAACACAGATACGCAGTATTTT	CASSLAGGTSNTDTQYF
14	NA	TRBV20-1	many	TRBJ2-2	TGCAGTGCTAGAACCGACAAGAACACCGGGGAGCTGTTTTTT	CSARTDKNTGELFF
20	TRBD2	TRBV5-6	NA	TRBJ2-1	TGTGCCAGCAGCTCTCTTTGGAGGAATGCTGGCGGGAGTACCTACAATGAGCAGTTCTTC	CASSSLWRNAGGSTYNEQFF
14	TRBD1	TRBV12-3/TRBV12-4	many	TRBJ1-5	TGTGCCAGCAGTATGACAGGGTCATGGCAGCCCCAGCATTTT	CASSMTGSWQPQHF
13	NA	TRBV12-3/TRBV12-4	few	TRBJ1-2	TGTGCCAGCAGCCCCTGGACGGCTCTCGGTTACACCTTC	CASSPWTALGYTF
15	TRBD2	TRBV6-4	few	TRBJ2-3	TGTGCCAGCAGTGACTGGGCGGGGGGCCCAGATACGCAGTATTTT	CASSDWAGGPDTQYF
14	TRBD1	TRBV20-1	NA	TRBJ2-1	TGCAGTGCAACCCGGACAGGGCTTATCAATGAGCAGTTCTTC	CSATRTGLINEQFF
14	NA	TRBV7-9	NA	TRBJ1-2	TGTGCCAGCAGCCCCGGCCTAACTAACTATGGCTACACCTTC	CASSPGLTNYGYTF
15	NA	TRBV24-1	NA	TRBJ2-3	TGTGCCACCAGCGTGGCGGGGAGCAACACAGATACGCAGTATTTT	CATSVAGSNTDTQYF
16	NA	TRBV7-9	NA	TRBJ2-2	TGTGCCAGCAGCCCCATGACGCGGGCCAACACCGGGGAGCTGTTTTTT	CASSPMTRANTGELFF
13	NA	TRBV27	many	TRBJ1-5	TGTGCCAGCAGTTTAGTAGACAGTCAGCCCCAGCATTTT	CASSLVDSQPQHF
17	NA	TRBV12-3/TRBV12-4	few	TRBJ2-2	TGTGCCAGCAGTTTATACGGTTTTACTCTAGGGTCCGGGGAGCTGTTTTTT	CASSLYGFTLGSGELFF